The present TCR beta chain was sequenced within a study of OX40 agonist ivuxolimab in advanced cancers. Some clones are missing from TCRdb's copy, which holds only in-frame ones; the method was immunoSEQ multiplex PCR. The sample holds about 52,000 clones; roughly nine tenths are singletons and the top ten take roughly 6.7%. Germline values: CDR1 GTSNPN, CDR2 SVGIG (reference sequence). J gave up 1 base and V 3 bases, and 14 bases lay outside the gene matches. The CDR3 has 17 amino acids. V and J are TRBV30 and TRBJ1-1; 7 positions match TRBD1. This sequence originates from an adult with an advanced solid tumor such as melanoma, head and neck, liver or kidney cancer. The sample was CD4+ or CD8+ T cells sorted from blood, taken in a trial of the OX40 agonist ivuxolimab. CDR3 nucleotides: TGTGCCTGGAGCTCTCACCTTACGGGACAGAAGAACACTGAAGCTTTCTTT. Translation gives CAWSSHLTGQKNTEAFF.